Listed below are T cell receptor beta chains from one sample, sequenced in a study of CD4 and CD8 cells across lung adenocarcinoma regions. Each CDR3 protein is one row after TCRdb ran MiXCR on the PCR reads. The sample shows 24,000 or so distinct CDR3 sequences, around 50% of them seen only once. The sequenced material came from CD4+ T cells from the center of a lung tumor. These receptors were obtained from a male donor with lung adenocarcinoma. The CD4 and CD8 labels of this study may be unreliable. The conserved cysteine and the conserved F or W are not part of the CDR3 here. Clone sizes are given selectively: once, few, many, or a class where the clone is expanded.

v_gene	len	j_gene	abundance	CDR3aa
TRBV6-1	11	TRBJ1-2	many	ASSSGGDYGYT
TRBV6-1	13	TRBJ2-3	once	ASRMWGASTDTQY
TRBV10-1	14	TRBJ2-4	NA	ASRLPGRGAKNTQY
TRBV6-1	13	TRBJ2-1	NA	ASRKPGVMRNAQF
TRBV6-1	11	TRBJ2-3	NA	ASQAVSTDAQY
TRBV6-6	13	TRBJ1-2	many	ASRIQNLGPYGYT
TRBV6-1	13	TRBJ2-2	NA	ASRLQAGSPEALF
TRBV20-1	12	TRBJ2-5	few	SARDQGLLETQY
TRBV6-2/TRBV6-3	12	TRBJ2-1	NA	ASNVAGGYNEQF
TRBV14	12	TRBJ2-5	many	ASSQLQRQETQY
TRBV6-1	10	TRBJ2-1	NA	ASADTPYEQF
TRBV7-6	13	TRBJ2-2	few	ASSPGQGGTGELF
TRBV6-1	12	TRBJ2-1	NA	ASSLCSNASEQF
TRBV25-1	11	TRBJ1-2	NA	ASSPGPRGGYT
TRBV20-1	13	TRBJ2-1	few	SALLAKSSYNEQF
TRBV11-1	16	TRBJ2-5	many	ASSLRGVAGGREETQY
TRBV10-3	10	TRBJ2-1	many	ATWDGFNEQF
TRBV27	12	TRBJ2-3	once	ASRGTWTKDTQY
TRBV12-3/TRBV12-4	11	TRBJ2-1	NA	ASSHTGEAEQF
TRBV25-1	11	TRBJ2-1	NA	ASSDPNYNEQF
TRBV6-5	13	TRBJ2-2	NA	ASRLQSGSTEALY
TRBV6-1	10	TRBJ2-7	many	ASTLDLYEQY
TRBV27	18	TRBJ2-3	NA	ASRPVGLAGMGRDTDTQY
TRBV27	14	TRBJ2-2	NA	ASNTFGTVITETLF